These 12 T cell receptor beta chains were all obtained from the same sample, sequenced in a study of Ad26.COV2.S vaccination and SARS-CoV-2 variants. Treatment of the sample: some 20 received Ad26.COV2.S at low or high dose, single or two shots; 5 received placebo; per-sample allocation not given. Sampling occurred on day 63 after the first vaccine or placebo injection. Produced via immunoSEQ multiplex PCR; TCRdb's table is partial and in-frame only. The sample includes 350,000 to 450,000 clones, over 75% of them seen just once. Material: peripheral blood, obtained in a trial of Ad26.COV2.S vaccine versus placebo. Receptor source: a person aged 18 to 59 who received the Ad26.COV2.S COVID-19 vaccine or a placebo.

The sample holds one count of this clone. V usage is TRBV19 and J usage is TRBJ1-1; D ambiguous. The germline V gene has CDR1 LNHDA and CDR2 SQIVND (reference sequence). Trimming took 3 bases from V and 3 from J, leaving 8 bases between them. This CDR3 contains 13 residues. CDR3 loop: CASSIHPDTEAFF. DNA of the CDR3: TGTGCCAGTAGTATTCATCCGGACACTGAAGCTTTCTTT.

V gene TRBV9 combines with J gene TRBJ2-5, with no clear D. The CDR3 covers 15 residues. Trimming removed 4 bases at V and 4 bases at J, with 17 bases between. CDR1 SGDLS and CDR2 YYNGEE come from the germline V gene. The CDR3 DNA follows: TGTGCCAGCAGCTTTCCCTCGGACCCGTCAGAGACCCAGTACTTC. Translation: CASSFPSDPSETQYF.

This clone was recorded only once. The CDR3 region has the DNA TGCGCCAGCAGCTTTGCGGGGGCGTTCGCCGGGGAGCTGTTTTTT. Its protein product is CASSFAGAFAGELFF. The chain is built from TRBV5-1 and TRBJ2-2; a possible D gene is TRBD2 (7 bases). Germline V gene sequence: CDR1 SGHRS, CDR2 YFSETQ. V was trimmed by 2 bases and J by 6 bases, leaving 14 bases between them. The CDR3 runs to 15 residues.

V gene TRBV5-1 combines with J gene TRBJ2-7; TRBD2 aligns across 13 bases. From germline, CDR1 is SGHRS and CDR2 YFSETQ. Losses at the gene ends were 2 bases for V and 1 base for J; bases not matched to a gene: 15. This CDR3 region has 20 residues. CDR3 amino acids: CASSFDLGLAGFVESYEQYF. The CDR3 nucleotides read TGCGCCAGCAGCTTCGACTTGGGACTAGCGGGGTTTGTGGAGTCCTACGAGCAGTACTTC.

The genes are TRBV6-2 or TRBV6-3 and TRBJ2-1; TRBD2 is a possible D gene (6 bases). The CDR3 has 18 residues. The germline V gene has CDR1 MNHEY and CDR2 SVGEGT. The V gene lost 0 bases and the J gene lost 0 bases, with 15 bases spanning the gap. CDR3 coding DNA: TGTGCCAGCAGTTACTCGTTGTCGGGAGAAACCTCCTACAATGAGCAGTTCTTC. Protein: CASSYSLSGETSYNEQFF.

CDR3 DNA sequence: TGTGCCAGCAGCTTCCGCGGGGGCACAGATACGCAGTATTTT. This sequence encodes CASSFRGGTDTQYF. The rearrangement uses TRBV6-2 or TRBV6-3 and TRBJ2-3; TRBD2 might be the D (6 bases). The CDR3 spans 14 residues. The germline V gene has CDR1 MNHEY and CDR2 SVGEGT. The ends were cut back, 6 bases at V and 1 base at J, with 11 bases in the middle.

This chain links TRBV27 with TRBJ1-2, with a possible D match to TRBD1 (5 bases). CDR1 and CDR2 (germline): MNHEY, SMNVEV (reference sequence). The length of the CDR3 is 13 residues. V lost 3 bases and J lost 0, with 5 bases in between. The CDR3 DNA reads as TGTGCCAGCAGTTTGACAGCTAACTATGGCTACACCTTC. This sequence encodes CASSLTANYGYTF.

The rearrangement joins TRBV4-1 to TRBJ1-2, with 8 bases identical to TRBD1. V dropped 3 bases and J dropped 6; count of bases not matched to a gene: 6. The length of the CDR3 is 14 residues. Germline loops: CDR1 MGHRA, CDR2 YSYEKL. The CDR3: CASSHPDRVDGYTF. The CDR3 DNA reads TGCGCCAGCAGCCATCCGGACAGGGTAGATGGCTACACCTTC.

This chain uses TRBV27 with TRBJ2-7; 12 bases map to TRBD2. The CDR3 totals 15 residues. V gave up 4 bases and J gave up 4 bases; unmatched junction bases: 5. Germline V lookup: CDR1 MNHEY, CDR2 SMNVEV (reference sequence). The CDR3 DNA reads TGTGCCAGCAGTTCACTAGCGGGGGGACGGTACGAGCAGTACTTC. Its translation: CASSSLAGGRYEQYF.

This chain connects TRBV5-8 to TRBJ1-6; 8 nucleotides match TRBD1. The V segment lost 2 bases and the J segment 7 bases; nucleotides outside the gene matches: 2. The CDR3 spans 14 residues. Germline V CDR1 and CDR2: SGHTS, YDEGEE. Here the CDR3 DNA reads TGTGCCAGCAGCTTCGGACAGGGAAATTCACCCCTCCACTTT. Translation: CASSFGQGNSPLHF.

The genes are TRBV6-5 and TRBJ1-1; the match to TRBD1 covers 8 bases. CDR1 is MNHEY, CDR2 SVGAGI, per germline. Unmatched junction bases numbered 5, after V lost 4 bases and J lost 4 bases. There are 14 residues in the CDR3. The CDR3 here is CASSSGGPGTEAFF. The CDR3 nucleotides are TGTGCCAGCAGTTCAGGGGGCCCTGGCACTGAAGCTTTCTTT.

This rearrangement joins TRBV19 to TRBJ2-7; D not resolved. Germline V gives CDR1 LNHDA, CDR2 SQIVND (reference sequence). Trimming shortened V by 5 bases and J by 0 bases, and 11 bases separated the two germline ends. CDR3 length: 14 amino acids. As DNA, the CDR3 is TGTGCCAGTAGTCCTCAGGCAAGCTCCTACGAGCAGTACTTC. This translates into CASSPQASSYEQYF.